This TCR beta chain was sequenced in a study of blood T cell repertoires in COVID-19. The overall study: Some COVID-19 samples were acute and others convalescent; all came from the United States, Italy and Spain. T cells, B-cell-depleted T cells, or PBMCs supplied cDNA or gDNA.

J was trimmed by 9 bases and V by 5 bases; bases with no gene match: 7. The CDR3 has 15 residues. CDR1 and CDR2 (germline): SEHNR, FQNEAQ (reference sequence). Per the authors' pipeline: Reference gene primer amplification yielded estimated nucleated cell counts. Repertoires were generated with immunoSEQ multiplex PCR, while TCRdb's copy carries only in-frame clones and drops some. V, J and clone size are taken as reported in that table, and D and trimming were inferred from the DNA itself. The sample records 200,000 to 250,000 clones, around 82% being singletons. The sequence was obtained from a woman aged 80 or over with active or convalescent COVID-19. The chain links TRBV7-9 to TRBJ2-1, with TRBD2 identical over 13 bases. The sample taken for sequencing was peripheral blood. The CDR3 region is CASSPPGLAGFEQFF. The CDR3 nucleotides are TGTGCCAGCAGCCCTCCGGGACTAGCGGGATTTGAGCAGTTCTTC.